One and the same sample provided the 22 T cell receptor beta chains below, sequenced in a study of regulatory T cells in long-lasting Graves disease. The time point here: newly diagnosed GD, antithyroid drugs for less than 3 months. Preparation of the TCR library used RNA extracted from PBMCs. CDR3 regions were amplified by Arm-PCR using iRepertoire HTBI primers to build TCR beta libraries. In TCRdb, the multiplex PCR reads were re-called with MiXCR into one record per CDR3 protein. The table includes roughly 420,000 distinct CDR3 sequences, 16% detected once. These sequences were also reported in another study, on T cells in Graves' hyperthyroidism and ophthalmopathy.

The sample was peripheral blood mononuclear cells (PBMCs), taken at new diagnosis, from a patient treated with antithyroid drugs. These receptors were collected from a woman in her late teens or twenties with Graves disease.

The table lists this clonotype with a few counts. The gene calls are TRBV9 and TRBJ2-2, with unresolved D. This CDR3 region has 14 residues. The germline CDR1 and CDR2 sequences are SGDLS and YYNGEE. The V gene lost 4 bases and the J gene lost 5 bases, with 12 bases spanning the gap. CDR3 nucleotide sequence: TGTGCCAGCAGCCCGCATGGAAGTACCGGGGAGCTGTTTTTT. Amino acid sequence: CASSPHGSTGELFF.

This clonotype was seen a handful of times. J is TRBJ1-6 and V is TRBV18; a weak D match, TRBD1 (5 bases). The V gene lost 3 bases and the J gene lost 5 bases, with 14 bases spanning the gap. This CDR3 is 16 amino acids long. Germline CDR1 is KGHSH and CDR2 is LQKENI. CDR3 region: CASSPSNGGHNSPLHF. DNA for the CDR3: TGTGCCAGCTCACCTTCGAACGGGGGACATAATTCACCCCTCCACTTT.

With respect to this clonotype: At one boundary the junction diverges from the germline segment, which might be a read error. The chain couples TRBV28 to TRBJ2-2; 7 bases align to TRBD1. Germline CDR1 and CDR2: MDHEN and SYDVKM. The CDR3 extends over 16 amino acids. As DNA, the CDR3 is TGTGCCAGCAGTCTCCAGGGGGTTTTGATCACCGGGGAGCCGTTTTTT. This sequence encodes CASSLQGVLITGEPFF.

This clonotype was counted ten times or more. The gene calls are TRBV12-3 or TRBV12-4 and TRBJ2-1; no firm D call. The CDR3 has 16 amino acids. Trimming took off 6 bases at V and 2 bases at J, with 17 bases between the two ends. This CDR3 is CASSTWSERAYNEQFF. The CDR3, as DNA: TGTGCCAGCAGCACCTGGTCTGAAAGGGCCTACAATGAGCAGTTCTTC.

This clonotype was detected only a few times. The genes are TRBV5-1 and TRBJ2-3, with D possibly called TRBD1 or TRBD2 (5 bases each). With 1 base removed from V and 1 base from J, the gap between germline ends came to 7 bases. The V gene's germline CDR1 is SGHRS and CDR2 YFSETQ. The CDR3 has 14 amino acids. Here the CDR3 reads CASSLTGRTDTQYF. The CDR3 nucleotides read TGCGCCAGCAGCTTGACGGGACGCACAGATACGCAGTATTTT.

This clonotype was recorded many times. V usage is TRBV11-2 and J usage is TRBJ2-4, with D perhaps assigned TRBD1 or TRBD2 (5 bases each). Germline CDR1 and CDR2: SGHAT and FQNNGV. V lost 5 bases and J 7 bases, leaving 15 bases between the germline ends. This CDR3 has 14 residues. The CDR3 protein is CASSGWEKGNIQYF. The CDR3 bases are TGTGCCAGCAGCGGCTGGGAGAAGGGGAACATTCAGTACTTC.

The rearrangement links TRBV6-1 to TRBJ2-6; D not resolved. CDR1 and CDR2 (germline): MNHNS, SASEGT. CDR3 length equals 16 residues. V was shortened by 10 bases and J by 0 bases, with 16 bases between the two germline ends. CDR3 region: CAIKESPLSGANVLTF. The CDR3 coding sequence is TGTGCCATCAAAGAATCCCCCCTCTCTGGGGCCAACGTCCTGACTTTC.

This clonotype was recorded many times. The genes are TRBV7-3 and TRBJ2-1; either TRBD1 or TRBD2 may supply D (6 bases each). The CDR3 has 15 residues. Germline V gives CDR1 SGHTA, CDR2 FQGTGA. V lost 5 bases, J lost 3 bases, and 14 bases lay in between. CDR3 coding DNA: TGTGCCAGCAGCGAGGGCGGGACACACTACAATGAGCAGTTCTTC. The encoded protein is CASSEGGTHYNEQFF.

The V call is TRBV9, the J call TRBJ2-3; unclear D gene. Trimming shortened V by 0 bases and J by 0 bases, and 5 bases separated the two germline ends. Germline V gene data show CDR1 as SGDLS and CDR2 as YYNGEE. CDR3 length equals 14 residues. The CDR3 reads CASSVEPSTDTQYF. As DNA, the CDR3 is TGTGCCAGCAGCGTAGAGCCGAGCACAGATACGCAGTATTTT. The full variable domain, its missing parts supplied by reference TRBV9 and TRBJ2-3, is DSGVTQTPKHLITATGQRVTLRCSPRSGDLSVYWYQQSLDQGLQFLIQYYNGEERAKGNILERFSAQQFPDLHSELNLSSLELGDSALYFCASSVEPSTDTQYFGPGTRLTVL.

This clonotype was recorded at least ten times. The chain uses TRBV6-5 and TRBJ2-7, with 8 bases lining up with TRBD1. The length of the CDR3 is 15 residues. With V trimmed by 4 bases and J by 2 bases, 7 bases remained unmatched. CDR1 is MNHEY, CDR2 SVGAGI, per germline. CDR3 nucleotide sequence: TGTGCCAGCAGTTCGTACCGGGACAGGACCTACGAGCAGTACTTC. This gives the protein CASSSYRDRTYEQYF.

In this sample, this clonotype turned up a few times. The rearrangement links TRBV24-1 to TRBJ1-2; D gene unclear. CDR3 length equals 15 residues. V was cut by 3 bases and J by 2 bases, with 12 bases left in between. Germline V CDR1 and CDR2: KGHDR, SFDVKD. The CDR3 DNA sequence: TGTGCCACCAGTGATCCTAGGGAATCCAACTATGGCTACACCTTC. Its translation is CATSDPRESNYGYTF.

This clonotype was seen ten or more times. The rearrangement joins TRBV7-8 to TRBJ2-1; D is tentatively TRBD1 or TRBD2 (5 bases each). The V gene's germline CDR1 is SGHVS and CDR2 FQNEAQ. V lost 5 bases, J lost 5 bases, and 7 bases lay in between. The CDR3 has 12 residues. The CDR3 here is CASSRDDNEQFF. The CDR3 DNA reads TGTGCCAGCAGCCGGGACGACAATGAGCAGTTCTTC.

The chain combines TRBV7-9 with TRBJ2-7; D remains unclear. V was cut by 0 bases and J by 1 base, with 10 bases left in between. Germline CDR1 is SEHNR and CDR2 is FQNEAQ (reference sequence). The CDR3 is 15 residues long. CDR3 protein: CASSLAVLGSYEQYF. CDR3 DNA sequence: TGTGCCAGCAGCTTAGCGGTGCTCGGGTCCTACGAGCAGTACTTC.

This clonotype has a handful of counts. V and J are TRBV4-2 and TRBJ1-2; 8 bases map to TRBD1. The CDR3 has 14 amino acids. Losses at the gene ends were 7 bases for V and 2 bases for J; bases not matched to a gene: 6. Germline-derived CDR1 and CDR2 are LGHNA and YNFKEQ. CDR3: CASKNGQGNYGYTF. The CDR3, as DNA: TGTGCCAGCAAAAACGGACAGGGCAACTATGGCTACACCTTC.

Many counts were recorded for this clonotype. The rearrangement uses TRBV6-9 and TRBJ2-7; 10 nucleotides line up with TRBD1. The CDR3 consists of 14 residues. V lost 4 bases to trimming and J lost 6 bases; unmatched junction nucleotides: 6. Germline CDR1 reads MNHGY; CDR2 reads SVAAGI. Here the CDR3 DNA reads TGTGCCAGCAGTTTCGGACAGGGGGTCGTCGAGCAGTACTTC. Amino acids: CASSFGQGVVEQYF.

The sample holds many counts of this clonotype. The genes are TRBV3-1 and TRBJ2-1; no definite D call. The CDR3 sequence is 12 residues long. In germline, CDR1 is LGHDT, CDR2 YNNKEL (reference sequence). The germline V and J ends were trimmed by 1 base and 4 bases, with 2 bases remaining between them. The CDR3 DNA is TGTGCCAGCAGCCAAGTGTACAATGAGCAGTTCTTC. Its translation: CASSQVYNEQFF.

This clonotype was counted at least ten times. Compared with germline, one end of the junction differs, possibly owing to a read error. CDR3 amino acids: CAITEVLGYGYTF. CDR3 bases: TGTGCCATCACTGAGGTTTTGGGCTATGGCTACACCTTC. This sequence joins TRBV10-3 and TRBJ1-2; the D is unclear. CDR3 length: 13 residues. Germline lookup yields CDR1 ENHRY and CDR2 SYGVKD.

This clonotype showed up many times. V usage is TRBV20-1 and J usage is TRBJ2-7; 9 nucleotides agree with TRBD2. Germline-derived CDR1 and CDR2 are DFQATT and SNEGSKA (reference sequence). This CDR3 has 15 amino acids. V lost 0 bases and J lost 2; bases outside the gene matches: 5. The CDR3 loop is CSARDSGLATYEQYF. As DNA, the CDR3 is TGCAGTGCTAGAGATTCCGGACTAGCGACCTACGAGCAGTACTTC.

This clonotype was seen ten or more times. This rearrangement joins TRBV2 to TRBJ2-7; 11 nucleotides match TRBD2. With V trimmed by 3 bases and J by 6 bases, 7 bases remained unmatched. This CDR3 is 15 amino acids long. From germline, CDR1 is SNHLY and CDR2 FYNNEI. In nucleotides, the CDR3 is TGTGCCAGCAGTGAGGCCCTAGCGGGAGGAGGCGAGCAGTACTTC. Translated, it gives CASSEALAGGGEQYF. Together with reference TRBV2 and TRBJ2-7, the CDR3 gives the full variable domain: EPEVTQTPSHQVTQMGQEVILRCVPISNHLYFYWYRQILGQKVEFLVSFYNNEISEKSEIFDDQFSVERPDGSNFTLKIRSTKLEDSAMYFCASSEALAGGGEQYFGPGTRLTVT.

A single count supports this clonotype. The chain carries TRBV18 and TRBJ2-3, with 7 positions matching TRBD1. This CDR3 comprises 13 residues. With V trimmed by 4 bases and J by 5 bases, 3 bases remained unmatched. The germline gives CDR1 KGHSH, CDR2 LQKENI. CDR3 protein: CASSHGTEDTQYF. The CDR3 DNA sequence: TGTGCCAGCTCACACGGGACAGAAGATACGCAGTATTTT.

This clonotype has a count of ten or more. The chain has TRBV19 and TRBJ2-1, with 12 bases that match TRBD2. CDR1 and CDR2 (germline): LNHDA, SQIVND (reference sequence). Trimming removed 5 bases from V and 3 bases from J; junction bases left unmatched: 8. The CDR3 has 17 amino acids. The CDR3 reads CASSGRLGLAGYNEQFF. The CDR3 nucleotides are TGTGCCAGTAGTGGACGCTTGGGACTAGCGGGCTACAATGAGCAGTTCTTC.

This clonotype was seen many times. The CDR3: CSASSLDGTEAFF. DNA for the CDR3: TGCAGTGCTAGTTCTCTGGACGGCACTGAAGCTTTCTTT. The chain couples TRBV20-1 to TRBJ1-1; D not resolved. V was cut by 3 bases and J by 4 bases, with 12 bases left in between. There are 13 residues in the CDR3. Germline CDR1 reads DFQATT; CDR2 reads SNEGSKA (reference sequence).